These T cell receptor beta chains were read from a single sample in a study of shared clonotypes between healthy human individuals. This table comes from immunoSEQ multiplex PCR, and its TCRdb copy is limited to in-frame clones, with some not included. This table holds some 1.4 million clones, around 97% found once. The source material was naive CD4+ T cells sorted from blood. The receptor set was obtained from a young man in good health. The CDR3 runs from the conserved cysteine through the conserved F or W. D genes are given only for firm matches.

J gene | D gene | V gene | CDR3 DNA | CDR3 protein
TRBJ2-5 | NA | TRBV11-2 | TGTGCCAGCAGTTCAGGGGTGGAAGAGACCCAGTACTTC | CASSSGVEETQYF
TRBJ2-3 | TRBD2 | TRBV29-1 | TGCAGCGTTGAAGGACTAGCGGGAGCGTCAGATACGCAGTATTTT | CSVEGLAGASDTQYF
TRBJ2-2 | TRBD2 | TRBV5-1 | TGCGCCAGCAGCCCCACGGTCGGGAGGGGCACCGGGGAGCTGTTTTTT | CASSPTVGRGTGELFF
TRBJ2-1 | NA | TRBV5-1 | TGCGCCAGCAGCAACGTCAGATCCTCCTACAATGAGCAGTTCTTC | CASSNVRSSYNEQFF
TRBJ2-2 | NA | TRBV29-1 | TGCAGCGTTGTTGGGGGCAGCTTTATCACCGGGGAGCTGTTTTTT | CSVVGGSFITGELFF
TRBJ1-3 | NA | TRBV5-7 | TGTGCCAGCAGCTCGGGAAACACCATATATTTT | CASSSGNTIYF
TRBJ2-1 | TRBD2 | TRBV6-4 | TGTGCCAGCAGTGAGCAGGGACTAGCGGGAGTCAATGAGCAGTTCTTC | CASSEQGLAGVNEQFF
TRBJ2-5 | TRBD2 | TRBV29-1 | TGCAGCGTAGGACTAGCGGGGCGGGAGACCCAGTACTTC | CSVGLAGRETQYF
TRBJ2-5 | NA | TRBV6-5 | TGTGCCAGCAGTTCTTGGGGTGGCAGGGAGACCCAGTACTTC | CASSSWGGRETQYF
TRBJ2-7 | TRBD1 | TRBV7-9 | TGTGCCAGCAGGCGTCGGACAGGGGAGGCCTACGAGCAGTACTTC | CASRRRTGEAYEQYF
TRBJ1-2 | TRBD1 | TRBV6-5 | TGTGCCAGCAGTTACACAGGGGGCCGGGGCTACACCTTC | CASSYTGGRGYTF
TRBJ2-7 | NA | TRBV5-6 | TGTGCCAGCAGCTTCGGCTCCTACGAGCAGTACTTC | CASSFGSYEQYF
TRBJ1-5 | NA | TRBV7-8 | TGTGCCAGCAGCTTGGGGGCCCAATTACGGTTCCAGCCCCAGCATTTT | CASSLGAQLRFQPQHF
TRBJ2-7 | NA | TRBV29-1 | TGCAGCGTTGTGTGGGGACACCGCTCCTACGAGCAGTACTTC | CSVVWGHRSYEQYF
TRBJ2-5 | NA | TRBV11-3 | TGTGCCAGCAGCCTAAGAGCAGGTCCGGCGGGAGAGACCCAGTACTTC | CASSLRAGPAGETQYF
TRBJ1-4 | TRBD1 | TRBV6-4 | TGTGCCAGCAGTGCCGAGACAGGGGCAAATGAAAAACTGTTTTTT | CASSAETGANEKLFF
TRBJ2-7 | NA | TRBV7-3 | TGTGCCAGCAGCCGCTCGACAGCCGTCAGCTCCTACGAGCAGTACTTC | CASSRSTAVSSYEQYF
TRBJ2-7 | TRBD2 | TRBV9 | TGTGCCAGCAGCGTAGGCGTAGGACTAGCGGGAGACGAGCAGTACTTC | CASSVGVGLAGDEQYF